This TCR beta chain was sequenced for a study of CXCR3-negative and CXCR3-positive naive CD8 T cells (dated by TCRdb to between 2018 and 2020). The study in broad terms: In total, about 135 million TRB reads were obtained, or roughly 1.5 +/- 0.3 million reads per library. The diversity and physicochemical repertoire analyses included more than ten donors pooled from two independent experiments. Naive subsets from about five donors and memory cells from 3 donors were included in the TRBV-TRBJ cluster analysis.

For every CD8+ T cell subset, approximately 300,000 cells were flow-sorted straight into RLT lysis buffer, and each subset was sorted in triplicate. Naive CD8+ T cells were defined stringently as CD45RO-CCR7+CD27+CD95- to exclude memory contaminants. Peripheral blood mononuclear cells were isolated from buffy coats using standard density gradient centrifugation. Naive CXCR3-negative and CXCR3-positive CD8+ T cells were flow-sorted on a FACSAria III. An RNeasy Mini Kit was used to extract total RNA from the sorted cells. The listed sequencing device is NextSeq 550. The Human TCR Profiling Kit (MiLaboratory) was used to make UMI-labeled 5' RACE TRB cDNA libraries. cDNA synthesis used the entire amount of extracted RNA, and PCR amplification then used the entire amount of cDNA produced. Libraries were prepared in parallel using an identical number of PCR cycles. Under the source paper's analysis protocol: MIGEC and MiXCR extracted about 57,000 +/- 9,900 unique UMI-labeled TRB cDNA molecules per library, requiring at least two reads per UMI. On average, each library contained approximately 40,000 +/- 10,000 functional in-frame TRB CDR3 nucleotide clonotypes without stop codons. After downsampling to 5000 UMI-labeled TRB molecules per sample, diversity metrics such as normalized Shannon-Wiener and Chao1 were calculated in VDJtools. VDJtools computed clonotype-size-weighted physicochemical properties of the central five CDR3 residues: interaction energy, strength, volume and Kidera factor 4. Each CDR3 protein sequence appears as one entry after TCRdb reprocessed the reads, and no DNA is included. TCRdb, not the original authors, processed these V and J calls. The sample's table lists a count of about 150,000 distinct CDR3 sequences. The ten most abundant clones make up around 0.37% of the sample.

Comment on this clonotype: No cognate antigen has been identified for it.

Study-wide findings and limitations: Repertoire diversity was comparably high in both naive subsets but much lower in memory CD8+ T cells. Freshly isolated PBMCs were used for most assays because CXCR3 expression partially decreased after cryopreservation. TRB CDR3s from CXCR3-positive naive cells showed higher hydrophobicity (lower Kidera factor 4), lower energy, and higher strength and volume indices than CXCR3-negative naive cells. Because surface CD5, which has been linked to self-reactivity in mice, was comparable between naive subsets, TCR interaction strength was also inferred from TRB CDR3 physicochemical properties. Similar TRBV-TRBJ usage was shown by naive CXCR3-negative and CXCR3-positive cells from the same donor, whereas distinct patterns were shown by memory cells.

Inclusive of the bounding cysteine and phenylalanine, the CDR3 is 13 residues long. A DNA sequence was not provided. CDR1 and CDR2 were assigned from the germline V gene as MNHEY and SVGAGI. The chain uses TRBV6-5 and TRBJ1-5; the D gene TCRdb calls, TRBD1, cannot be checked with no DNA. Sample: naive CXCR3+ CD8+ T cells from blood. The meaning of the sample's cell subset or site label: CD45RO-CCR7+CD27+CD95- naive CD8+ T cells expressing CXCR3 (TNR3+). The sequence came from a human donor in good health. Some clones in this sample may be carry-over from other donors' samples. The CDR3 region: CASSYGPDQPQHF.